Listed below are T cell receptor beta chains from one sample, sequenced in a study of T-cell memory formation after mild COVID-19. TCRdb analysed the 5' RACE reads with MiXCR anew, one entry per CDR3 protein. Among roughly 310,000 distinct CDR3 sequences listed, about 15% were seen once. The specimen sequenced was PBMCs or a T cell subset sorted from them (not recorded which). The receptors were sampled from a man aged 18 to 29 who had mild COVID-19 (a few samples of this study predate the infection). Cell type and time point are not known. Each CDR3 is given without its conserved first and last residue. A D gene is named only where the DNA matches it firmly.

-	TRBJ2-1	TRBV12-3/TRBV12-4	ASSFASEQF
-	TRBJ2-1	TRBV12-3/TRBV12-4	ASSLTQAEFDEQF
-	TRBJ1-5	TRBV7-6	ASSLNQVQPQH
TRBD2	TRBJ2-1	TRBV11-3	ASSPTSGGASHEQF
-	TRBJ2-1	TRBV7-6	ASSYPTRGGSYNEQF
-	TRBJ1-4	TRBV5-1	ASRKDGNEKLF
-	TRBJ2-1	TRBV3-1	ASSQDMVIAEQF
TRBD1	TRBJ2-2	TRBV6-2/TRBV6-3	ASSYPGQAPSGELF
TRBD1	TRBJ2-3	TRBV4-3	ASSQDSPDRWTDTQY
-	TRBJ2-7	TRBV29-1	SVAGPSYEQY
TRBD2	TRBJ2-1	TRBV11-2	ASGQRLAASYNEQF
TRBD1	TRBJ2-7	TRBV5-1	ASTRDGTGIYEQY
-	TRBJ2-3	TRBV6-6	ASSYSRVYDTQY
-	TRBJ1-2	TRBV24-1	ATSDRDTNYGYT
TRBD1	TRBJ2-7	TRBV29-1	SVEWLGQGSYEQY
-	TRBJ1-2	TRBV5-1	ASSPQTENYGYT
TRBD1	TRBJ1-5	TRBV7-2	ASRGTGGFQPQH
-	TRBJ1-3	TRBV29-1	SVETQSTGPGNTIY
-	TRBJ1-5	TRBV12-3/TRBV12-4	ASSFDRNQPQH
-	TRBJ1-2	TRBV7-2	ASSSWTGGAGYT
TRBD2	TRBJ2-1	TRBV6-6	ASSYSKVWTSGGGNEQF
-	TRBJ2-5	TRBV7-6	ASSLAMFRSRDTEETQY
-	TRBJ2-3	TRBV5-1	ASQGGPDTQY
TRBD2	TRBJ2-5	TRBV12-3/TRBV12-4	ASSHPTSGQGETQY
-	TRBJ1-2	TRBV7-9	ASSSDSFGYT
-	TRBJ1-5	TRBV4-2	ASSQVEQPDQPQH
TRBD1	TRBJ2-7	TRBV7-9	ASSSTGDTSYEQY
TRBD1	TRBJ2-4	TRBV12-3/TRBV12-4	ASIPGQGAKNIQY
TRBD1	TRBJ2-5	TRBV11-2	ASSLVRRGETQY
-	TRBJ1-1	TRBV4-1	ASSQGGVKPF
TRBD1	TRBJ2-7	TRBV27	ASRKNSGTESYEQY
-	TRBJ1-1	TRBV4-2	ASSQGLTLRKNTEAF
TRBD1	TRBJ2-3	TRBV6-4	ASSVGQGSYTQY
-	TRBJ1-1	TRBV6-5	ASTPGGRGEAF
TRBD1	TRBJ1-2	TRBV29-1	SAGTGENYGYT
TRBD1	TRBJ2-3	TRBV5-1	ASSPSGTGSTDTQY
-	TRBJ2-5	TRBV29-1	SVGTARETQY
TRBD1	TRBJ1-1	TRBV7-9	ASSLSGTGALAF
-	TRBJ1-1	TRBV20-1	SARSGTVNTEAF
-	TRBJ1-1	TRBV5-5	ASSLSGGGGTEAF